This T cell receptor (beta chain) comes out of a study of blood T cell repertoires in COVID-19. With 7 bases removed from V and 5 bases from J, the gap between germline ends came to 20 bases. The CDR3 has 15 amino acids. Germline V gene data show CDR1 as GTSNPN and CDR2 as SVGIG (reference sequence). The data were produced by immunoSEQ multiplex PCR, yet TCRdb's version contains in-frame clones alone and is incomplete. The sample yields 120,000 or so clones, around 90% seen once. Source material: peripheral blood. The clonotype originates from a human donor in a cohort sampled during active COVID-19. The chain links TRBV30 to TRBJ2-2, with a possible D match to TRBD2 (6 bases). The CDR3 loop reads CASKAGHTSTGELFF. The CDR3 nucleotides read TGTGCCTCCAAAGCGGGTCATACATCGACCGGGGAGCTGTTTTTT.